A selection of T cell receptor beta chains follows, all from one sample in a study of blood T cell repertoires in COVID-19. Produced via immunoSEQ multiplex PCR; TCRdb's table is partial and in-frame only. Of about 180,000 clones listed, 60% to 80% were seen once; the top ten hold 17%. The sample taken for sequencing was PBMCs or T cells enriched from blood (not recorded which). The receptors come from a woman between 50 and 59 years old who had recovered from COVID-19. CDR3s include the opening cysteine and the closing phenylalanine or tryptophan. D genes are given only for firm matches. Size tells how often a clone was seen (once, few, many) or the class of an expanded clone, and some rows leave it out.

.	.	TRBV4-1	TRBJ2-3	TGCGCCAGCAGCCAAGAGACTACCGGACTGTCCGTTTATGATACGCAGTATTTT	CASSQETTGLSVYDTQYF
.	TRBD1	TRBV7-9	TRBJ2-5	TGTGCCAGCAGCCGCGACAGGGGGCCGGAGACCCAGTACTTC	CASSRDRGPETQYF
.	.	TRBV6-1	TRBJ2-7	TGTGCCAGCAGTGAAATGGACCGGGGCTACGAGCAGTACTTC	CASSEMDRGYEQYF
.	.	TRBV7-3	TRBJ2-2	TGTGCCAGCAGCTTAATCGGCGGGGAGCTGTTTTTT	CASSLIGGELFF
.	TRBD1	TRBV15	TRBJ2-7	TGTGCCACCAGCAGAGGGGGAGCTTATGGATCAGTAACAGGGGACCACGAGCAGTACTTC	CATSRGGAYGSVTGDHEQYF
once	TRBD1	TRBV5-5	TRBJ1-6	TGTGCCAGCAGCCCAGACAGGGGACGGTCCTATAATTCACCCCTCCACTTT	CASSPDRGRSYNSPLHF
.	.	TRBV18	TRBJ1-2	TGTGCCAGCTCACCAGAGGTTTCTGGGGCTTTGGTTGGCTACACCTTC	CASSPEVSGALVGYTF
.	.	TRBV5-1	TRBJ1-2	TGCGCCAGCAGCCCCTCGGTACTACCTAACTATGGCTACACCTTC	CASSPSVLPNYGYTF
.	.	TRBV24-1	TRBJ2-2	TGTGCCACCAGTAGGGGGGGTTGGACCGGGGAGCTGTTTTTT	CATSRGGWTGELFF
.	TRBD1	TRBV6-5	TRBJ2-7	TGTGCCAGCACCCTGGGACAGCAATTCGGCGAGCAGTACTTC	CASTLGQQFGEQYF
.	.	TRBV3-1/TRBV3-2	TRBJ1-3	TGTGCCAGCAGCCAAGATTCCGGTACCTCTGGAAACACCATATATTTT	CASSQDSGTSGNTIYF
.	.	TRBV3-1/TRBV3-2	TRBJ1-5	TGTGCCAGCAGCAGGGGTGGCAATCAGCCCCAGCATTTT	CASSRGGNQPQHF
.	TRBD2	TRBV29-1	TRBJ2-5	TGCAGCGTTGTTTTAACTAGCGGGAAAGAGACCCAGTACTTC	CSVVLTSGKETQYF
.	.	TRBV10-3	TRBJ1-5	TGTGCCATCAGTGAGCAGAATTATCAGCCCCAGCATTTT	CAISEQNYQPQHF
few	.	TRBV5-8	TRBJ2-1	TGTGCCAGCAGCTCTGCGGGTGAGCAGTTCTTC	CASSSAGEQFF
.	TRBD1	TRBV3-1/TRBV3-2	TRBJ1-2	TGTGCCAGCAGCCAAGCCGACAGGGTGGGTGGCTACACCTTC	CASSQADRVGGYTF
.	.	TRBV6-5	TRBJ2-2	TGTGCCAGCAGTTACAAGTTCTCAGGGACCGGGGAGCTGTTTTTT	CASSYKFSGTGELFF